Here is one T cell receptor (beta chain) with its context. Its antigen is unknown. CDR3 length: 14 residues. Trimming removed 5 bases at V and 0 bases at J, with 8 bases between. From germline, CDR1 is LNHDA and CDR2 SQIVND (reference sequence). The data were taken from a study of regulatory T cells in long-lasting Graves disease. Whole-study context: Over-5-year antithyroid drug use with positive TSH receptor antibodies defined persistent Graves' disease in the study. Notes on the study in general: Segments TRBV28, TRBJ1-2 and TRBJ2-5 showed preferential usage in persistent disease. Compared with new cases, persistent Graves' patients showed reduced TCR diversity.

The time point denotes: persistent/refractory GD, antithyroid drugs over 5 years with positive TRAb. There was RNA extracted from PBMCs, and the TCR library was made from it. Researchers made TCR beta libraries by using iRepertoire HTBI primers and running Arm-PCR on CDR3 regions. TCRdb reprocessed the multiplex PCR reads via MiXCR and lists one record per CDR3 protein. The top ten clones hold 7% to 9.5% of a sample with about 470,000 distinct CDR3 sequences, around 20% of them seen once. The sequencing used peripheral blood mononuclear cells (PBMCs), collected when the disease was refractory, from a patient treated with antithyroid drugs. The chain links TRBV19 to TRBJ1-5; unclear D gene. This receptor was identified in a female donor with Graves disease. This CDR3 is CASSPVASNQPQHF. In nucleotides, the CDR3 is TGTGCCAGTAGTCCGGTTGCTAGCAATCAGCCCCAGCATTTT.